These 5 T cell receptor beta chains were all obtained from the same sample, sequenced in a study of cytomegalovirus exposure and HLA in healthy donors (dated by TCRdb to 2016 to 2017). Library construction relied on the immunoSEQ multiplex PCR assay. A mixture of 60 forward primers for TCR Vbeta segments and 13 reverse primers for TCR Jbeta segments was used in the multiplex PCR. TCRdb provides this immuneACCESS table in a form limited to in-frame rearrangements. Some clones are lacking; in checked studies, under half of them reflect an unresolved V gene, and why the rest are absent is not known. For this sample there are fewer than 250,000 clones; 87% appear just once. Jointly, the top ten make up around 0.99% of the sample. The material sequenced was PBMCs. The receptors here all came from a boy aged 2 to 10 in good health and CMV-seronegative.

The V call is TRBV7-9, the J call TRBJ1-5; D not certain. The CDR3 has 15 residues. V lost 4 bases to trimming and J lost 0 bases, with 10 bases between them. CDR1 is SEHNR and CDR2 is FQNEAQ in the germline V gene (reference sequence). The CDR3, as DNA: TGTGCCAGCAGCTCAGGATTTTCTAGCAATCAGCCCCAGCATTTT. It encodes CASSSGFSSNQPQHF.

The V and J genes are TRBV5-1 and TRBJ2-7, with TRBD1 matching 7 bases. There are 15 residues in the CDR3. V was pared by 3 bases and J by 3 bases, with 9 bases of the junction left unmatched. From germline, CDR1 is SGHRS and CDR2 YFSETQ. In DNA, the CDR3 is TGCGCCAGCAGCTCGACGGGACAGACCTACTACGAGCAGTACTTC. Translating gives CASSSTGQTYYEQYF. Based on the CDR3 plus reference TRBV5-1 and TRBJ2-7, the full variable domain is KAGVTQTPRYLIKTRGQQVTLSCSPISGHRSVSWYQQTPGQGLQFLFEYFSETQRNKGNFPGRFSGRQFSNSRSEMNVSTLELGDSALYLCASSSTGQTYYEQYFGPGTRLTVT.

The chain recombines TRBV10-1 with TRBJ2-3; 11 bases match TRBD2. From germline, CDR1 is WNHNN and CDR2 SYGVQD (reference sequence). V lost 5 bases and J lost 1; bases outside the gene matches: 11. This CDR3 has 18 amino acids. The CDR3 spells CASSHTRTSGLRTDTQYF. DNA for the CDR3: TGCGCCAGCAGTCACACACGGACTAGCGGGCTACGCACAGATACGCAGTATTTT.

This chain uses TRBV6-1 with TRBJ2-7; the D gene is possibly TRBD2 (5 bases). Trimming stripped 1 base from V and 4 bases from J, with 11 bases between. CDR1 and CDR2 (germline): MNHNS, SASEGT. The CDR3 consists of 14 residues. The CDR3 sequence is CASSEVSRGYEQYF. Written as DNA, the CDR3 is TGTGCCAGCAGTGAAGTTTCCCGGGGATACGAGCAGTACTTC.

CDR3 residues: CASVYGNEQFF. As DNA, the CDR3 is TGTGCCAGCGTATACGGCAATGAGCAGTTCTTC. The genes are TRBV6-1 and TRBJ2-1; D remains ambiguous. The V gene's germline CDR1 is MNHNS and CDR2 SASEGT. The CDR3 covers 11 residues. Trimming stripped 8 bases from V and 6 bases from J, with 8 bases between.